The 10 T cell receptor beta chains listed next were all sequenced from one sample in a study of blood T cell repertoires in COVID-19. The data were produced by immunoSEQ multiplex PCR, yet TCRdb's version contains in-frame clones alone and is incomplete. This repertoire shows roughly 290,000 clones, roughly 91% found once; its top ten account for around 0.8%. The sequencing input was peripheral blood. The receptors here all came from a man aged 25 to 45 with acute or convalescent COVID-19.

The chain is built from TRBV5-1 and TRBJ1-6; D is undetermined. CDR3 length: 13 residues. Trimming removed 0 bases from V and 10 bases from J, with 8 bases in between. In germline, CDR1 is SGHRS, CDR2 YFSETQ. The CDR3 is CASSLERGSPLHF. CDR3 nucleotides: TGCGCCAGCAGCTTGGAGCGGGGATCACCCCTCCACTTT.

V usage is TRBV7-9 and J usage is TRBJ1-3, with D possibly being TRBD1 (6 bases). V lost 2 bases to trimming and J lost 0 bases, with 14 bases between them. The germline V gene has CDR1 SEHNR and CDR2 FQNEAQ (reference sequence). This CDR3 has 17 residues. The CDR3 spells CASSLFGRGHSGNTIYF. For the CDR3, the DNA is TGTGCCAGCAGCTTATTTGGTAGGGGACACTCTGGAAACACCATATATTTT.

The chain joins TRBV28 to TRBJ2-6; TRBD2 aligns across 7 bases. This CDR3 is 16 amino acids long. Germline CDR1 and CDR2: MDHEN and SYDVKM. J gave up 4 bases and V 2 bases, and 5 bases lay outside the gene matches. The CDR3 region is CASSLGRVSGANVLTF. For the CDR3, the DNA is TGTGCCAGCAGTTTAGGGAGGGTCTCCGGGGCCAACGTCCTGACTTTC.

This clone came up once. The chain joins TRBV5-1 to TRBJ2-7; TRBD2 matches 7 bases. This CDR3 is built from 12 residues. V shed 6 bases, J shed 7 bases, and the junction held 7 bases outside the gene matches. The germline V gene encodes CDR1 SGHRS and CDR2 YFSETQ. The CDR3 is CASTRPGGEQYF. The CDR3 nucleotides read TGCGCCAGCACGAGACCGGGAGGAGAGCAGTACTTC.

CDR3: CASSPRQGISYEQYF. The CDR3, as DNA: TGTGCCAGCAGTCCGAGACAGGGGATAAGCTACGAGCAGTACTTC. The V gene is TRBV27, the J gene TRBJ2-7, with 8 bases fitting TRBD1. J was trimmed by 3 bases and V by 5 bases; bases with no gene match: 9. The CDR3 has 15 amino acids. Germline CDR1 and CDR2: MNHEY and SMNVEV (reference sequence).

The rearrangement joins TRBV7-2 to TRBJ2-2; 8 bases agree with TRBD2. Trimming at V came to 2 bases and at J to 6 bases, leaving 8 bases not matched to a gene. Germline lookup yields CDR1 SGHTA and CDR2 FQGNSA. CDR3 size: 16 residues. The CDR3 here is CASSLNPAGAAGELFF. The CDR3 nucleotides read TGTGCCAGCAGCTTAAACCCAGCGGGGGCCGCCGGGGAGCTGTTTTTT.

V gene TRBV5-6 combines with J gene TRBJ2-3, with TRBD2 matching 7 bases. The ends lost 7 bases at V and 4 bases at J; junction bases unmatched: 6. Germline CDR1 SGHDT, CDR2 YYEEEE. This CDR3 is 13 amino acids long. CDR3 protein: CASLRGGADTQYF. Written as DNA, the CDR3 is TGTGCCAGCCTGCGCGGGGGTGCAGATACGCAGTATTTT.

The chain is built from TRBV2 and TRBJ2-7; no reliable D call. The CDR3 covers 13 residues. V gave up 8 bases and J gave up 0 bases, with 11 bases separating them. The germline CDR1 and CDR2 sequences are SNHLY and FYNNEI. As DNA, the CDR3 is TGTGCCAGCCTTATAGCCCCCTCCTACGAGCAGTACTTC. This translates into CASLIAPSYEQYF.

This chain links TRBV15 with TRBJ2-1, with TRBD2 identical over 8 bases. This CDR3 comprises 16 residues. Germline values: CDR1 LNHNV, CDR2 YYDKDF (reference sequence). V shed 6 bases and J 2 bases; nucleotides not matched to a gene: 9. The chain's CDR3 is CATRNYGRATYNEQFF. The CDR3 coding sequence is TGTGCCACCAGAAACTACGGGAGGGCAACCTACAATGAGCAGTTCTTC. Filled out from reference TRBV15 and TRBJ2-1, the complete variable domain reads DAMVIQNPRYQVTQFGKPVTLSCSQTLNHNVMYWYQQKSSQAPKLLFHYYDKDFNNEADTPDNFQSRRPNTSFCFLDIRSPGLGDTAMYLCATRNYGRATYNEQFFGPGTRLTVL.

The chain couples TRBV6-1 to TRBJ2-7, with TRBD1 matching over 9 bases. From germline, CDR1 is MNHNS and CDR2 SASEGT. There are 16 residues in the CDR3. J lost 6 bases, V lost 4 bases, and 13 bases had no gene match. The CDR3 is CASSARTGTGYSEQYF. The CDR3 DNA is TGTGCCAGCAGTGCGAGAACCGGGACAGGGTACTCCGAGCAGTACTTC.